The rows below give T cell receptor beta chains drawn from one sample of a study of molecular identifiers for immune sequencing clone quantification. MiXCR, run by TCRdb on the PCR reads, gives a single entry per CDR3 protein. The sample lists 600,000 to 650,000 distinct CDR3 sequences, about 20% occurring once. Sequenced sample: naive CD8+ T cells from blood, with Jurkat cell RNA spiked in. These receptors originate from a human donor in good health. Some libraries in this study had Jurkat cell RNA spiked in. Each CDR3 is given with its conserved first and last residue. D genes are given only for firm matches. Not all rows give a size; the values are once, few, many and, for expanded clones, a class.

D: .; size: many; V: TRBV11-3; J: TRBJ1-5; DNA: TGTGCCAGCAGCTTAGATCGCACCGGGACACCGAATCAGCCCCAGCATTTT; CDR3: CASSLDRTGTPNQPQHF
D: .; size: many; V: TRBV29-1; J: TRBJ2-7; DNA: TGCAGCGTTTGGACGGAGGAATCCTACGAGCAGTACTTC; CDR3: CSVWTEESYEQYF
D: .; size: many; V: TRBV6-5; J: TRBJ1-5; DNA: TGTGCCAGCAGTTACTCCCAACACGCGAATCAGCCCCAGCATTTT; CDR3: CASSYSQHANQPQHF
D: TRBD2; size: many; V: TRBV5-4; J: TRBJ2-3; DNA: TGTGCCAGCAGCTTGGAGGGACTAGCGGACACAGATACGCAGTATTTT; CDR3: CASSLEGLADTDTQYF
D: TRBD2; size: many; V: TRBV5-1; J: TRBJ2-7; DNA: TGCGCCAGCAGCGCGGGACTAGCGGGCGTATTTGGCGAGCAGTACTTC; CDR3: CASSAGLAGVFGEQYF
D: TRBD1; size: few; V: TRBV7-9; J: TRBJ2-3; DNA: TGTGCCAGCAGGACACCCGACAGGGGCCATAGCACAGATACGCAGTATTTT; CDR3: CASRTPDRGHSTDTQYF
D: .; size: .; V: TRBV2; J: TRBJ2-7; DNA: TGTGCCAGCAGTACCGGGACGGCTACCTACGAGCAGTACTTC; CDR3: CASSTGTATYEQYF
D: .; size: .; V: TRBV4-1; J: TRBJ1-5; DNA: TGCGCCAGCAGCCGAGATCCGGCAGTTAATAGCAATCAGCCCCAGCATTTT; CDR3: CASSRDPAVNSNQPQHF
D: .; size: many; V: TRBV7-2; J: TRBJ2-7; DNA: TGTGCCAGCAGCCCGCCGGACCACGAGCAGTACTTC; CDR3: CASSPPDHEQYF
D: .; size: many; V: TRBV4-1; J: TRBJ2-7; DNA: TGCGCCAGCAGCCAATCGACAGGAACCTACGAGCAGTACTTC; CDR3: CASSQSTGTYEQYF
D: .; size: .; V: TRBV21-1; J: TRBJ1-1; DNA: TGTGCCAGCAGCACCCGGGGTCATGGGTTTGGAGCTTTCTTT; CDR3: CASSTRGHGFGAFF
D: TRBD2; size: many; V: TRBV7-9; J: TRBJ2-7; DNA: TGTGCCAGCAGCTCCCTAGCGGGGGCGAGCTCCTACGAGCAGTACTTC; CDR3: CASSSLAGASSYEQYF
D: .; size: many; V: TRBV20-1; J: TRBJ2-7; DNA: TGCAGTGCTAGAGATATAGCTATGGAGCAGTACTTC; CDR3: CSARDIAMEQYF
D: TRBD2; size: many; V: TRBV27; J: TRBJ2-7; DNA: TGTGCCAGCAGTTTAAGGGGGTGGTCTCTCCCAGCGGGAGGATGGGACGAGCAGTACTTC; CDR3: CASSLRGWSLPAGGWDEQYF
D: TRBD1; size: many; V: TRBV15; J: TRBJ2-1; DNA: TGTGCCACCAGCAGCGGGACAGGTTACAATGAGCAGTTCTTC; CDR3: CATSSGTGYNEQFF
D: TRBD1; size: few; V: TRBV27; J: TRBJ2-7; DNA: TGTGCCAGCAGTAGATCACAGGGGGATATTACCTACGAGCAGTACTTC; CDR3: CASSRSQGDITYEQYF
D: TRBD1; size: few; V: TRBV19; J: TRBJ2-7; DNA: TGTGCCAGTAGTCCCCGGACAGGGAGGCACGAGCAGTACTTC; CDR3: CASSPRTGRHEQYF
D: TRBD1; size: many; V: TRBV20-1; J: TRBJ2-7; DNA: TGCAGTGCTAGAGGGACCGGGACAGTCTCCTACGAGCAGTACTTC; CDR3: CSARGTGTVSYEQYF
D: TRBD1; size: .; V: TRBV19; J: TRBJ2-7; DNA: TGTGCCAGCGGACTGACAGGGGACTCCTACGAGCAGTACTTC; CDR3: CASGLTGDSYEQYF
D: .; size: .; V: TRBV20-1; J: TRBJ2-7; DNA: TGCAGTGCTAGCACAAATGAGGTCTCCGAGCAGTACTTC; CDR3: CSASTNEVSEQYF
D: .; size: many; V: TRBV5-6; J: TRBJ1-4; DNA: TGTGCCAGCAGCTTAATAGCCGGAGGGGGAGAAAAACTGTTTTTT; CDR3: CASSLIAGGGEKLFF
D: TRBD1; size: many; V: TRBV12-3/TRBV12-4; J: TRBJ2-5; DNA: TGTGCCAGCAGTGAGGGACAGGTTCGGCAAGAGACCCAGTACTTC; CDR3: CASSEGQVRQETQYF
D: TRBD2; size: .; V: TRBV27; J: TRBJ2-3; DNA: TGTGCCAGCAGCTCCATGACTAGCGGGGACCGCACAGATACGCAGTATTTT; CDR3: CASSSMTSGDRTDTQYF
D: .; size: few; V: TRBV9; J: TRBJ2-7; DNA: TGTGCCAGCAGCGTAGGAGGGAGAGAGTACGAGCAGTACTTC; CDR3: CASSVGGREYEQYF
D: TRBD2; size: few; V: TRBV10-3; J: TRBJ2-3; DNA: TGTGCCATCAGTGAGTCGTCTAGCGGGGGAACAGATACGCAGTATTTT; CDR3: CAISESSSGGTDTQYF
D: .; size: .; V: TRBV5-3; J: TRBJ1-5; DNA: TGTGCCAGCAGCTTGGTACCTAATCAGCCCCAGCATTTT; CDR3: CASSLVPNQPQHF
D: TRBD1; size: few; V: TRBV5-6; J: TRBJ2-2; DNA: TGTGCCAGCAGCTTTAGGACAGGGTACACCGGGGAGCTGTTTTTT; CDR3: CASSFRTGYTGELFF
D: .; size: many; V: TRBV4-2; J: TRBJ1-5; DNA: TGTGCCAGCAGCCAAGTAACACCCGGACATCAGCCCCAGCATTTT; CDR3: CASSQVTPGHQPQHF
D: .; size: many; V: TRBV29-1; J: TRBJ2-2; DNA: TGCAGCGTTGAAGTAATTCAGGGGACGAACACCGGGGAGCTGTTTTTT; CDR3: CSVEVIQGTNTGELFF
D: TRBD2; size: many; V: TRBV20-1; J: TRBJ2-1; DNA: TGCAGTGCTAGAGATACGTTAGCGGGAGTCATTGAGCAGTTCTTC; CDR3: CSARDTLAGVIEQFF
D: .; size: few; V: TRBV14; J: TRBJ2-7; DNA: TGTGCCAGTGGGTTGATAGCGAGCGAGCAGTACTTC; CDR3: CASGLIASEQYF
D: TRBD1; size: many; V: TRBV3-1; J: TRBJ1-3; DNA: TGTGCCAGCAGCCAAGTTGGGACAGCGCTGAGCTCTGGAAACACCATATATTTT; CDR3: CASSQVGTALSSGNTIYF
D: .; size: few; V: TRBV11-2; J: TRBJ2-2; DNA: TGTGCCAGCAGCTTAGATGGGGGGCTCTTGAACACCGGGGAGCTGTTTTTT; CDR3: CASSLDGGLLNTGELFF
D: .; size: few; V: TRBV30; J: TRBJ1-1; DNA: TGTGCCTGGAGTCCGGACACCAATGAAGCTTTCTTT; CDR3: CAWSPDTNEAFF
D: .; size: few; V: TRBV5-6; J: TRBJ2-3; DNA: TGTGCCAGCAGCTTGGCCGGCTGGGGGGCGGGAGATACGCAGTATTTT; CDR3: CASSLAGWGAGDTQYF
D: .; size: few; V: TRBV28; J: TRBJ1-1; DNA: TGTGCCAGCAGTTTTCGGGGTTTGTACACTGAAGCTTTCTTT; CDR3: CASSFRGLYTEAFF
D: .; size: many; V: TRBV7-9; J: TRBJ1-1; DNA: TGTGCCACAACGGCCCGGGACATCCCTTTATCTTTCTTT; CDR3: CATTARDIPLSFF
D: .; size: many; V: TRBV2; J: TRBJ1-1; DNA: TGTGCCAGCAGATCCCAGGGGTTCGCTGAAGCTTTCTTT; CDR3: CASRSQGFAEAFF
D: .; size: many; V: TRBV9; J: TRBJ2-2; DNA: TGTGCCAGCAGCGTAGAGAGAGGGAACACCGGGGAGCTGTTTTTT; CDR3: CASSVERGNTGELFF
D: .; size: many; V: TRBV9; J: TRBJ2-5; DNA: TGTGCCAGCAGCCCGGGGACCGTAGGGGCTGGAGAGACCCAGTACTTC; CDR3: CASSPGTVGAGETQYF
D: .; size: few; V: TRBV5-1; J: TRBJ2-7; DNA: TGCGCCAGCAGCTTGAACGGGGTCGAGCAGTACTTC; CDR3: CASSLNGVEQYF
D: TRBD1; size: few; V: TRBV13; J: TRBJ1-5; DNA: TGTGCCAGCAGCAGGACAGGGGATTATAGCAATCAGCCCCAGCATTTT; CDR3: CASSRTGDYSNQPQHF